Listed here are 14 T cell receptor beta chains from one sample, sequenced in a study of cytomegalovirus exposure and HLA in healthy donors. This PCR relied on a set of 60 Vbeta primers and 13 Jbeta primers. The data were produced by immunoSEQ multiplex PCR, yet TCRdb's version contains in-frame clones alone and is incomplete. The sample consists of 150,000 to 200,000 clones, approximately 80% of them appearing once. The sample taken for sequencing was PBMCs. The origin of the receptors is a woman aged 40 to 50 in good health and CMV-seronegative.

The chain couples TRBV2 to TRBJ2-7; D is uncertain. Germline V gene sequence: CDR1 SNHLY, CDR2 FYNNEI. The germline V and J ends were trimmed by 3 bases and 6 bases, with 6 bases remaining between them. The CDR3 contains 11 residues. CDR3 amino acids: CASSEGPEQYF. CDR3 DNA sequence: TGTGCCAGCAGTGAGGGCCCCGAGCAGTACTTC.

CDR3 residues: CASGGDTQYF. In DNA, the CDR3 is TGTGCCAGCGGGGGGGATACGCAGTATTTT. The chain has TRBV7-3 and TRBJ2-3, with D possibly being TRBD2 (6 bases). The ends were cut back, 8 bases at V and 6 bases at J, with 6 bases in the middle. Germline CDR1 SGHTA, CDR2 FQGTGA. The CDR3 length is 10 residues.

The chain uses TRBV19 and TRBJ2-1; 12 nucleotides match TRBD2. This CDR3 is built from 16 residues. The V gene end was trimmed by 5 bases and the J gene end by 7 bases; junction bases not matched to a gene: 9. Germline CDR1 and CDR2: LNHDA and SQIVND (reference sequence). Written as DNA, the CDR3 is TGTGCCAGTAGTCCCTTGACTAGCGGGAGAGTGAATGAGCAGTTCTTC. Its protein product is CASSPLTSGRVNEQFF.

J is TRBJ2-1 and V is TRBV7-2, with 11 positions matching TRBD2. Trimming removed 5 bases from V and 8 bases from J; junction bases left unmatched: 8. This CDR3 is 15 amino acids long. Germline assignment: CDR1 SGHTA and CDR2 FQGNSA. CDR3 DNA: TGTGCCAGCAGCGAAACTAGCGGGGGTTGGGATGAGCAGTTCTTC. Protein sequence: CASSETSGGWDEQFF.

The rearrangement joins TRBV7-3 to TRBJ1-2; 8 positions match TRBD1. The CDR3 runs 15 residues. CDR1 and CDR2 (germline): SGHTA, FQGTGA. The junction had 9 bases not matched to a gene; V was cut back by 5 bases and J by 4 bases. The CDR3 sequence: CASSPTGRGPYGYTF. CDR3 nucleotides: TGTGCCAGCAGCCCTACCGGCAGGGGGCCCTATGGCTACACCTTC.

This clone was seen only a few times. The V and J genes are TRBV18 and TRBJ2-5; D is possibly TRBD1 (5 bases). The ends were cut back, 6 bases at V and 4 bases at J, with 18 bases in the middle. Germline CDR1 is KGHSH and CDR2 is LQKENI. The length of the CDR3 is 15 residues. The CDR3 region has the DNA TGTGCCAGCTCGTTACAGGCGAGCGTGGGAGAGACCCAGTACTTC. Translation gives CASSLQASVGETQYF. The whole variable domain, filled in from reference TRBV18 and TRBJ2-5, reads NAGVMQNPRHLVRRRGQEARLRCSPMKGHSHVYWYRQLPEEGLKFMVYLQKENIIDESGMPKERFSAEFPKEGPSILRIQQVVRGDSAAYFCASSLQASVGETQYFGPGTRLLVL.

CDR3 loop: CASSFESEQYF. For the CDR3, the DNA is TGCGCCAGCAGCTTCGAATCCGAGCAGTACTTC. The chain couples TRBV5-1 to TRBJ2-5; D is unresolved. Judging by the DNA end, TRBJ2-7 fits better; the J call may be wrong. Per the germline V gene, CDR1 is SGHRS and CDR2 is YFSETQ. The CDR3 spans 11 residues.

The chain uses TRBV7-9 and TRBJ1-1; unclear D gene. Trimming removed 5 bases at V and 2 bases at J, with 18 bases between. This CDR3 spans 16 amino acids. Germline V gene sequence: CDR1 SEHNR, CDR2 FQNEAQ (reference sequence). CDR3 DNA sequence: TGTGCCAGCAGCCCCCCTGGCTGGAGAGGTAACACTGAAGCTTTCTTT. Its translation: CASSPPGWRGNTEAFF.

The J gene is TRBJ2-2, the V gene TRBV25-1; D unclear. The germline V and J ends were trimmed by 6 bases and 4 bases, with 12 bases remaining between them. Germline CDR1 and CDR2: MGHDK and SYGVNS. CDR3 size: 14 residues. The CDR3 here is CASRDTRGTGELFF. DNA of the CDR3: TGTGCCAGCAGGGATACTCGAGGCACCGGGGAGCTGTTTTTT.

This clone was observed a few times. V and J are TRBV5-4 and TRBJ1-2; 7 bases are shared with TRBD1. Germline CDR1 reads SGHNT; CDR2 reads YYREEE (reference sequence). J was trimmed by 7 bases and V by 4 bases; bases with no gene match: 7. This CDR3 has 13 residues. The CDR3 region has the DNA TGTGCCAGCAGCCCGACAGGGCCAGCTGGCTACACCTTC. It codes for CASSPTGPAGYTF.

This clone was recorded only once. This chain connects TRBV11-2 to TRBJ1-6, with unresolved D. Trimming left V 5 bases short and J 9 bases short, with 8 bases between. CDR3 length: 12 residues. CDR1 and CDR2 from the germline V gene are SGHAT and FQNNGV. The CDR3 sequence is CASSPPSSPLHF. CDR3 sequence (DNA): TGTGCCAGCAGCCCTCCCAGTTCACCCCTCCACTTT.

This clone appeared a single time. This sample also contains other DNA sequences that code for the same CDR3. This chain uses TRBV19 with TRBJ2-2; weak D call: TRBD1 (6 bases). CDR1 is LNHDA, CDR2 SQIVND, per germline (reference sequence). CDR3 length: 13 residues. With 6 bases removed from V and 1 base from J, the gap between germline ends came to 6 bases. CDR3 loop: CASRTGNTGELFF. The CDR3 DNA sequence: TGTGCCAGTAGGACAGGGAACACCGGGGAGCTGTTTTTT.

The CDR3 DNA sequence: TGTGCCATCAGTGGACAGGGGTGGGACTATGGCTACACCTTC. Translating it yields CAISGQGWDYGYTF. The J gene is TRBJ1-2, the V gene TRBV10-3; 8 bases fit TRBD1. In germline, CDR1 is ENHRY, CDR2 SYGVKD. The V segment lost 4 bases and the J segment 3 bases; nucleotides outside the gene matches: 4. The CDR3 contains 14 residues.

CDR3 in DNA: TGTGCCAGCAGCTTAGGGGGGGTCTCTGGAAACACCATATATTTT. Its translation: CASSLGGVSGNTIYF. V and J are TRBV7-9 and TRBJ1-3, with D perhaps TRBD1 (5 bases). Germline V lookup: CDR1 SEHNR, CDR2 FQNEAQ (reference sequence). Trimming left V 1 base short and J 0 bases short, with 7 bases between. CDR3 length equals 15 residues.